Each of the 7 T cell receptor beta chains below was sequenced from the same sample in a study of T cells in Graves' hyperthyroidism and ophthalmopathy. From RNA transcripts, TCR beta CDR3 regions were amplified. TCR CDR3 regions were first amplified by RT-PCR with HTBI primers. MiXCR, applied by TCRdb to the multiplex PCR reads, yields one record per CDR3 protein. This sample has about 290,000 distinct CDR3 sequences, with over 12% found just once. Specimen: blood. These receptors were taken from a woman aged 50 to 65 with Graves' hyperthyroidism that later progressed to Graves' ophthalmopathy.

The DNA of the CDR3 is TGTGCCAGCAGCTTAGAAGTAGGGAGGACAGGGGAAGCTTTCTTT. This translates into CASSLEVGRTGEAFF. The chain employs TRBV7-9 and TRBJ1-1; TRBD1 agrees at 8 bases. With V trimmed by 1 base and J by 8 bases, 9 bases remained unmatched. The CDR3 length is 15 residues. Looked up from germline, CDR1 is SEHNR and CDR2 is FQNEAQ (reference sequence).

This chain joins TRBV25-1 and TRBJ1-1; D is unresolved. Germline CDR1 MGHDK, CDR2 SYGVNS. CDR3 length: 14 amino acids. The V end was cut by 4 bases, the J end by 0 bases, with 9 bases between. CDR3 bases: TGTGCCAGCAGTGCGCCATGGCTGAACACTGAAGCTTTCTTT. Its translation is CASSAPWLNTEAFF.

This clonotype was seen ten or more times. This chain links TRBV28 with TRBJ1-2, with a possible D match to TRBD1 (5 bases). Germline CDR1 MDHEN, CDR2 SYDVKM. CDR3 length equals 13 residues. V shed 7 bases and J shed 8 bases, with 17 bases lying between them. Here the CDR3 DNA reads TGTGCCAGCAAGGAGGGGACGATTGGGGGCTACACCTTC. Amino acid sequence: CASKEGTIGGYTF.

The chain joins TRBV15 to TRBJ2-1; maybe TRBD1 (5 bases). Trimming left V 6 bases short and J 8 bases short, with 20 bases between. Looked up from germline, CDR1 is LNHNV and CDR2 is YYDKDF (reference sequence). This CDR3 region has 15 residues. The CDR3 DNA reads as TGTGCCACCAGTCAGAGAAAAGGTGGGGCGGATGAGCAGTTCTTC. Residues: CATSQRKGGADEQFF. Looking up the rest from reference TRBV15 and TRBJ2-1 gives the full variable domain: DAMVIQNPRYQVTQFGKPVTLSCSQTLNHNVMYWYQQKSSQAPKLLFHYYDKDFNNEADTPDNFQSRRPNTSFCFLDIRSPGLGDTAMYLCATSQRKGGADEQFFGPGTRLTVL.

This clonotype came up many times. V is TRBV7-8 and J is TRBJ2-1, with 9 positions matching TRBD2. The length of the CDR3 is 17 residues. Germline V gene sequence: CDR1 SGHVS, CDR2 FQNEAQ. The V and J ends lost 2 bases and 4 bases, in that order; junction bases with no gene match: 9. The chain's CDR3 is CASSLFSGRNVYNEQFF. The CDR3, as DNA: TGTGCCAGCAGCTTATTTAGCGGGAGAAACGTTTACAATGAGCAGTTCTTC.

This clonotype has just a few counts. The chain carries TRBV29-1 and TRBJ2-7; D is unclear. Trimming took off 5 bases at V and 3 bases at J, with 14 bases between the two ends. CDR3 length: 13 amino acids. The germline gives CDR1 SQVTM, CDR2 ANQGSEA. CDR3 sequence reads: CSVLLHGSYEQYF. CDR3 bases: TGCAGCGTTTTACTACATGGTAGCTACGAGCAGTACTTC.

The table lists this clonotype with many counts. V and J are TRBV10-3 and TRBJ2-5; D ambiguous. CDR1 is ENHRY, CDR2 SYGVKD, per germline. V shed 2 bases and J shed 5 bases, with 6 bases lying between them. The CDR3 extends over 12 amino acids. In DNA form, the CDR3 reads TGTGCCATCAGTGAGACAAGGGAGACCCAGTACTTC. It yields the protein CAISETRETQYF.